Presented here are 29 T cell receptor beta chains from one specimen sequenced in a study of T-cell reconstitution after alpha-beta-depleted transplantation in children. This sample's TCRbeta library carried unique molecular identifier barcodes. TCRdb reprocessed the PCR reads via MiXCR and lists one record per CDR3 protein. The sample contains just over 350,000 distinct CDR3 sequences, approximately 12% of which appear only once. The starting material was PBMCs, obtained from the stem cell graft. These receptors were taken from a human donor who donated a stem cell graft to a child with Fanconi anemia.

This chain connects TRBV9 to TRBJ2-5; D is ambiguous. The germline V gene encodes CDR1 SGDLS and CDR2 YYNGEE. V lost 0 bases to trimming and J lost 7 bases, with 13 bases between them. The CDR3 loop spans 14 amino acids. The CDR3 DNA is TGTGCCAGCAGCGTAGAGGCGGCTCCTGCGACCCAGTACTTC. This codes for CASSVEAAPATQYF.

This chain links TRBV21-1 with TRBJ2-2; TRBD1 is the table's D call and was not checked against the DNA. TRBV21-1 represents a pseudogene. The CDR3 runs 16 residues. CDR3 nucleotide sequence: TGTGCCAGCAGCGGGCGGGACATAAGGAGGACCGGGGAGCTGTTTTTT. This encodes CASSGRDIRRTGELFF.

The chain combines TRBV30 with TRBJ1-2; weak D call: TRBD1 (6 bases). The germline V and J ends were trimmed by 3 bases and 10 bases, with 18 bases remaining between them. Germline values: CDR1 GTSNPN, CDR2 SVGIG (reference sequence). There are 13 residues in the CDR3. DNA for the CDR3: TGTGCCTGGAGCGATGTGTGGGACAACATCTACACCTTC. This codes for CAWSDVWDNIYTF.

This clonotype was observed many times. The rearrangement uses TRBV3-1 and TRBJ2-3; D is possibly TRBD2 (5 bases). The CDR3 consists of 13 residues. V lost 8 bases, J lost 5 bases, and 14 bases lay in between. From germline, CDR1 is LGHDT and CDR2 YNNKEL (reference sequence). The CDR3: CASGLAYLDTQYF. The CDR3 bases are TGTGCCAGCGGGCTAGCATATCTAGATACGCAGTATTTT.

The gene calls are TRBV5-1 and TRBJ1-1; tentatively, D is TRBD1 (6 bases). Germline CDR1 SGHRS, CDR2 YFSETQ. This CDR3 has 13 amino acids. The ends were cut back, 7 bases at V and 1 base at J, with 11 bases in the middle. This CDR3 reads CASAVQGNTEAFF. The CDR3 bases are TGCGCCAGCGCCGTACAGGGGAACACTGAAGCTTTCTTT.

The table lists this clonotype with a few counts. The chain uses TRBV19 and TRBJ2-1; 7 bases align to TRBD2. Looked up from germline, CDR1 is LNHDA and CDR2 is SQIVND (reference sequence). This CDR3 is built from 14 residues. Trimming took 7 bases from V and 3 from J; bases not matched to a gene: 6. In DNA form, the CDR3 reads TGTGCCAGTACAAGCGGGGCTGACTACAATGAGCAGTTCTTC. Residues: CASTSGADYNEQFF.

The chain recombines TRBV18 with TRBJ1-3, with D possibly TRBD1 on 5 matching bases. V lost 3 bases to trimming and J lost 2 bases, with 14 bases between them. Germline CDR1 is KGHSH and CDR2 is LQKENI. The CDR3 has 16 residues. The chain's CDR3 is CASSPPGGGAGNTIYF. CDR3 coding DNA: TGTGCCAGCTCACCTCCGGGCGGGGGTGCTGGAAACACCATATATTTT.

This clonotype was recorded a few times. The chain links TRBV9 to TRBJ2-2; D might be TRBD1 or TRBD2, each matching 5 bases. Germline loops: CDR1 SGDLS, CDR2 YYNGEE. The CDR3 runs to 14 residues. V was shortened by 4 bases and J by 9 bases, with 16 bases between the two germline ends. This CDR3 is CASSISGASRELFF. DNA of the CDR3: TGTGCCAGCAGCATATCCGGGGCGTCGAGGGAGCTGTTTTTT.

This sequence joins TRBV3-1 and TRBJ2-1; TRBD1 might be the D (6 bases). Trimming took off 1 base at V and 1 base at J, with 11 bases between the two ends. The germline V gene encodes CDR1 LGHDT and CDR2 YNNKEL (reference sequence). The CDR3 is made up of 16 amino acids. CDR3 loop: CASSQGGGASYNEQFF. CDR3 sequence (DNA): TGTGCCAGCAGCCAAGGAGGGGGTGCTTCCTACAATGAGCAGTTCTTC.

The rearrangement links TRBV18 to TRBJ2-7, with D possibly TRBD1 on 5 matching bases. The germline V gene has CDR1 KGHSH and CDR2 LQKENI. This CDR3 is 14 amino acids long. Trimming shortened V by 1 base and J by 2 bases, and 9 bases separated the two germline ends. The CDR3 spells CASSPHPGPYEQYF. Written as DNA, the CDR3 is TGTGCCAGCTCACCACACCCAGGGCCCTACGAGCAGTACTTC.

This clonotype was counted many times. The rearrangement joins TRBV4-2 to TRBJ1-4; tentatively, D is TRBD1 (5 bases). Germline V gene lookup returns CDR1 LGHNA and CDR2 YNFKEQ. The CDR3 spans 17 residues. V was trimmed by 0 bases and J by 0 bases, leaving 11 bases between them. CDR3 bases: TGTGCCAGCAGCCAAGACGGCAGGGCCGCAACTAATGAAAAACTGTTTTTT. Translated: CASSQDGRAATNEKLFF.

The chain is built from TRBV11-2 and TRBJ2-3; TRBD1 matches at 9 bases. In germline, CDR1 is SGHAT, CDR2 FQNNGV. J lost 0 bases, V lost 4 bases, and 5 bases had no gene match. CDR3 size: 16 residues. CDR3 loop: CASSSRDRDSTDTQYF. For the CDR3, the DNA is TGTGCCAGCAGCTCCCGGGACAGGGATAGCACAGATACGCAGTATTTT.

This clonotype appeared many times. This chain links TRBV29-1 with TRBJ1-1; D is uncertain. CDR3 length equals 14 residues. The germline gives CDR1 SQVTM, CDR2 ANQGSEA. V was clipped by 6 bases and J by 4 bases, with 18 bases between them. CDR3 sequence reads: CSVTVGSGSTEAFF. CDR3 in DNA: TGCAGCGTAACAGTGGGGAGTGGGAGCACTGAAGCTTTCTTT.

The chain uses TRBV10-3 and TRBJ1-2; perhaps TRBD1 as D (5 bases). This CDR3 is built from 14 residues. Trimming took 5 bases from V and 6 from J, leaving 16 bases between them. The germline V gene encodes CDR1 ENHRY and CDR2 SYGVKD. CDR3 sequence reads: CAISPTGRGDGYTF. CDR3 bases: TGTGCCATCAGTCCGACCGGACGGGGCGATGGCTACACCTTC.

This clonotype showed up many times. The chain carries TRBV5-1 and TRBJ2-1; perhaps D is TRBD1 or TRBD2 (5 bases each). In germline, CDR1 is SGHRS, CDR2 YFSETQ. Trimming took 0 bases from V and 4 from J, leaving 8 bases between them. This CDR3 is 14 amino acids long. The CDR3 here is CASSLGGIYNEQFF. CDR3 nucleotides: TGCGCCAGCAGCTTGGGGGGGATATACAATGAGCAGTTCTTC.

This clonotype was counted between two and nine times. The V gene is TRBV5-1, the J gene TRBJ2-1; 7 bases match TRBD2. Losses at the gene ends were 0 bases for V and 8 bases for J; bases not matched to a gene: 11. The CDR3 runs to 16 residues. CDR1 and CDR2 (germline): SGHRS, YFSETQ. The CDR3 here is CASSLAGGAGEYEQFF. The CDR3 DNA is TGCGCCAGCAGCTTGGCCGGTGGGGCGGGGGAATATGAGCAGTTCTTC.

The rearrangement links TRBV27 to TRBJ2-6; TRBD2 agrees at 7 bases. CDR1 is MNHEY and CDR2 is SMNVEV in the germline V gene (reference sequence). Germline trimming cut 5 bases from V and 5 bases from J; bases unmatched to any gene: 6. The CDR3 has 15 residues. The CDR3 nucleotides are TGTGCCAGCAGTGGGGAGGGGTTCCGGGCCAACGTCCTGACTTTC. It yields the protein CASSGEGFRANVLTF.

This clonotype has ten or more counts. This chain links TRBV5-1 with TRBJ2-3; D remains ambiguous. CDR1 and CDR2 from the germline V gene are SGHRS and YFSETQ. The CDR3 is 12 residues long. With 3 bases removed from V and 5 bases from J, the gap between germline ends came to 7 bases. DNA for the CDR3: TGCGCCAGCAGCTCCCCTGGAGATACGCAGTATTTT. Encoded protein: CASSSPGDTQYF.

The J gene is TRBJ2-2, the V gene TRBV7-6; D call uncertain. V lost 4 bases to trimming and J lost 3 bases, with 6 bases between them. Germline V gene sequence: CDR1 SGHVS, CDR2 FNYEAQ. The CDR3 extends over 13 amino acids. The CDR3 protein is CASSSYHTGELFF. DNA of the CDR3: TGTGCCAGCAGCTCGTACCACACCGGGGAGCTGTTTTTT.

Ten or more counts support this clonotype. The DNA for the CDR3 is TGCGCCAGCAGCCTGGAGCGGGGACGTGGCACCGGGGAGCTGTTTTTT. It codes for CASSLERGRGTGELFF. The gene calls are TRBV5-1 and TRBJ2-2; 7 nucleotides align to TRBD2. The CDR3 length is 16 residues. V shed 4 bases and J 4 bases; nucleotides not matched to a gene: 10. Germline V gene data show CDR1 as SGHRS and CDR2 as YFSETQ.

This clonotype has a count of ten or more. CDR3 loop: CASSRRSTNEKLFF. In DNA form, the CDR3 reads TGTGCCAGCAGCCGGAGATCAACTAATGAAAAACTGTTTTTT. The chain links TRBV11-2 to TRBJ1-4; no clear D. The V end lost 5 bases, the J end lost 0 bases, and 7 bases lay between the germline ends. Germline CDR1 SGHAT, CDR2 FQNNGV. This CDR3 is built from 14 residues.

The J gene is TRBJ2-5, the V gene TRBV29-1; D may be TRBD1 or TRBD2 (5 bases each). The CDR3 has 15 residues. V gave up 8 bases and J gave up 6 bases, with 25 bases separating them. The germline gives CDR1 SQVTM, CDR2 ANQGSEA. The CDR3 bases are TGCAGCCCGGAATGGGGACGGCCGGCGAGGAAGACCCAGTACTTC. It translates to CSPEWGRPARKTQYF. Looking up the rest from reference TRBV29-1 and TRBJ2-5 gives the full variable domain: SAVISQKPSRDICQRGTSLTIQCQVDSQVTMMFWYRQQPGQSLTLIATANQGSEATYESGFVIDKFPISRPNLTFSTLTVSNMSPEDSSIYLCSPEWGRPARKTQYFGPGTRLLVL.

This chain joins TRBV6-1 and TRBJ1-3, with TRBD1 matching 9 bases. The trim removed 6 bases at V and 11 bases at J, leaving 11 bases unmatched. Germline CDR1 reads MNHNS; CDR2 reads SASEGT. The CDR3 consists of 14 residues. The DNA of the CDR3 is TGTGCCAGCAGACCCGGGACAGGGATTTTCGCCATATATTTT. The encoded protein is CASRPGTGIFAIYF.

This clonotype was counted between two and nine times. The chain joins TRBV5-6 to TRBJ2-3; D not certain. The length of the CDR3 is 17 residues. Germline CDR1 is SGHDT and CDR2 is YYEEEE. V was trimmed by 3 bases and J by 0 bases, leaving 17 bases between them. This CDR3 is CASSSDVVLLSTDTQYF. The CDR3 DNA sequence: TGTGCCAGCAGCTCCGATGTAGTCTTACTGAGCACAGATACGCAGTATTTT. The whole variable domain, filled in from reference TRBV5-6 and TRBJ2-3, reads DAGVTQSPTHLIKTRGQQVTLRCSPKSGHDTVSWYQQALGQGPQFIFQYYEEEERQRGNFPDRFSGHQFPNYSSELNVNALLLGDSALYLCASSSDVVLLSTDTQYFGPGTRLTVL.

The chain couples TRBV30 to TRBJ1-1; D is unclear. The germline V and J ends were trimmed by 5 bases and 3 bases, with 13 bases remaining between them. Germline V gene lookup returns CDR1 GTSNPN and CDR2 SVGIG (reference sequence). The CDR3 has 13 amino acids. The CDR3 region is CAWGENRDTEAFF. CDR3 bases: TGTGCCTGGGGTGAAAACCGGGACACTGAAGCTTTCTTT.

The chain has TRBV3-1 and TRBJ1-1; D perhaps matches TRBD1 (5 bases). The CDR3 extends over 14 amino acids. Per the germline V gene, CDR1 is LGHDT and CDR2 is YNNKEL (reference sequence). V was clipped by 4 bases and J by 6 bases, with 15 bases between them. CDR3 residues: CASSPQRGGSEAFF. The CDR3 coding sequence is TGTGCCAGCAGCCCCCAAAGGGGTGGGTCTGAAGCTTTCTTT. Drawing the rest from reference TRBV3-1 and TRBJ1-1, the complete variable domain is DTAVSQTPKYLVTQMGNDKSIKCEQNLGHDTMYWYKQDSKKFLKIMFSYNNKELIINETVPNRFSPKSPDKAHLNLHINSLELGDSAVYFCASSPQRGGSEAFFGQGTRLTVV.

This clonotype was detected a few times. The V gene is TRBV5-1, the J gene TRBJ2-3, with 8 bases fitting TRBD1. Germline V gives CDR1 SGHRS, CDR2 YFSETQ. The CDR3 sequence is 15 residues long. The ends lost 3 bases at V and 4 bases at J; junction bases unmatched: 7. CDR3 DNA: TGCGCCAGCAGCTCCAACCCGGGACAGGCAGATACGCAGTATTTT. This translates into CASSSNPGQADTQYF.

CDR3 sequence reads: CASSAGTGFPGELFF. The DNA of the CDR3 is TGTGCCAGCTCCGCCGGGACAGGGTTTCCCGGGGAGCTGTTTTTT. This chain uses TRBV11-2 with TRBJ2-2; 9 bases line up with TRBD1. This CDR3 is 15 amino acids long. Looked up from germline, CDR1 is SGHAT and CDR2 is FQNNGV. The V gene end was trimmed by 8 bases and the J gene end by 6 bases; junction bases not matched to a gene: 10.

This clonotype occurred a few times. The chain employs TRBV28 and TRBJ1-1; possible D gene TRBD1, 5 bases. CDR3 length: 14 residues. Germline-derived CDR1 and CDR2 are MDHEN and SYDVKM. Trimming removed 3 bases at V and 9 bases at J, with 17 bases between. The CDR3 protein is CASSLRQGLSQAFF. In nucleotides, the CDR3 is TGTGCCAGCAGTTTGAGGCAGGGATTGTCCCAAGCTTTCTTT.